This entry lists 10 T cell receptor beta chains sequenced from one sample in a study of blood T cell repertoires in COVID-19. The protocol was immunoSEQ multiplex PCR, while the TCRdb copy is restricted to in-frame clones and leaves out a portion. The data hold some 170,000 clones, with roughly four fifths observed a single time. Sequencing was done on a sample of peripheral blood. These receptors were collected from a man between 60 and 75 years old with active or convalescent COVID-19.

The chain couples TRBV10-2 to TRBJ1-5; no firm D call. Germline CDR1 reads WSHSY; CDR2 reads SAAADI. Between the trimmed V and J ends, which lost 2 bases and 5 bases, there was a span of 13 bases. The CDR3 has 15 residues. CDR3: CASSETRGGYQPQHF. DNA for the CDR3: TGCGCCAGCAGTGAGACCCGGGGAGGATATCAGCCCCAGCATTTT.

The V gene is TRBV11-2, the J gene TRBJ2-7, with D maybe TRBD2 (5 bases). The ends were cut back, 4 bases at V and 0 bases at J, with 13 bases in the middle. CDR3 length: 15 amino acids. In germline, CDR1 is SGHAT, CDR2 FQNNGV. CDR3 bases: TGTGCCAGCAGCTCGGCGGGCAGAGCCTCCTACGAGCAGTACTTC. Protein sequence: CASSSAGRASYEQYF. Looking up the rest from reference TRBV11-2 and TRBJ2-7 gives the full variable domain: EAGVAQSPRYKIIEKRQSVAFWCNPISGHATLYWYQQILGQGPKLLIQFQNNGVVDDSQLPKDRFSAERLKGVDSTLKIQPAKLEDSAVYLCASSSAGRASYEQYFGPGTRLTVT.

The V call is TRBV3-1 (or the pseudogene TRBV3-2), the J call TRBJ2-3, with D unclear. Germline V CDR1 and CDR2: LGHDT, YNNKEL (reference sequence). The CDR3 has 15 amino acids. V was shortened by 0 bases and J by 2 bases, with 9 bases between the two germline ends. The CDR3 DNA is TGTGCCAGCAGCCAAGATAGTCCCCACACAGATACGCAGTATTTT. Translation gives CASSQDSPHTDTQYF.

V and J are TRBV24-1 and TRBJ2-2, with a weak D call TRBD2 (6 bases). V was shortened by 5 bases and J by 1 base, with 7 bases between the two germline ends. The CDR3 consists of 14 residues. Germline CDR1 is KGHDR and CDR2 is SFDVKD. The CDR3 spells CATSATRNTGELFF. The CDR3, as DNA: TGTGCCACCAGTGCGACTAGGAACACCGGGGAGCTGTTTTTT.

The V and J genes are TRBV27 and TRBJ1-4; D is possibly TRBD1 (5 bases). In germline, CDR1 is MNHEY, CDR2 SMNVEV (reference sequence). The CDR3 has 14 amino acids. Trimming took 7 bases from V and 3 from J, leaving 12 bases between them. The CDR3 loop reads CASTRGGANEKLFF. Here the CDR3 DNA reads TGTGCCAGCACCCGCGGGGGGGCTAATGAAAAACTGTTTTTT.

The chain recombines TRBV19 with TRBJ1-2; D might be TRBD1 (5 bases). CDR3 length: 12 residues. V lost 8 bases, J lost 4 bases, and 11 bases lay in between. Germline loops: CDR1 LNHDA, CDR2 SQIVND (reference sequence). Here the CDR3 DNA reads TGTGCCAGTTCGATAAGGGGCTATGGCTACACCTTC. Encoded protein: CASSIRGYGYTF.

J is TRBJ2-3 and V is TRBV5-1; 12 nucleotides line up with TRBD2. V was pared by 0 bases and J by 4 bases, with 6 bases of the junction left unmatched. Germline lookup yields CDR1 SGHRS and CDR2 YFSETQ. The CDR3 is 17 residues long. The CDR3 nucleotides read TGCGCCAGCAGCTTGGTTCCTAGCGGGGGGGGCGCAGATACGCAGTATTTT. Translating it yields CASSLVPSGGGADTQYF.

The chain couples TRBV10-2 to TRBJ2-1, with D possibly TRBD2 on 6 matching bases. Germline V gene lookup returns CDR1 WSHSY and CDR2 SAAADI. The length of the CDR3 is 18 residues. Trimming took off 2 bases at V and 0 bases at J, with 17 bases between the two ends. The CDR3 sequence is CASSEVAEGQSSYNEQFF. CDR3 DNA: TGCGCCAGCAGTGAGGTGGCGGAGGGGCAATCCTCCTACAATGAGCAGTTCTTC.

This clone was seen a single time. The chain recombines TRBV6-1 with TRBJ1-2; no clear D gene. V lost 0 bases, J lost 4 bases, and 6 bases lay in between. The CDR3 has 13 residues. From germline, CDR1 is MNHNS and CDR2 SASEGT. For the CDR3, the DNA is TGTGCCAGCAGTGAAGCCCCCATCTATGGCTACACCTTC. Protein: CASSEAPIYGYTF.

The chain carries TRBV12-3 or TRBV12-4 and TRBJ1-6; D is perhaps TRBD1 (5 bases). The length of the CDR3 is 12 residues. V lost 7 bases to trimming and J lost 6 bases, with 7 bases between them. The CDR3 DNA reads as TGTGCCAGCACGCAGGGTAATTCACCCCTCCACTTT. Its protein product is CASTQGNSPLHF.